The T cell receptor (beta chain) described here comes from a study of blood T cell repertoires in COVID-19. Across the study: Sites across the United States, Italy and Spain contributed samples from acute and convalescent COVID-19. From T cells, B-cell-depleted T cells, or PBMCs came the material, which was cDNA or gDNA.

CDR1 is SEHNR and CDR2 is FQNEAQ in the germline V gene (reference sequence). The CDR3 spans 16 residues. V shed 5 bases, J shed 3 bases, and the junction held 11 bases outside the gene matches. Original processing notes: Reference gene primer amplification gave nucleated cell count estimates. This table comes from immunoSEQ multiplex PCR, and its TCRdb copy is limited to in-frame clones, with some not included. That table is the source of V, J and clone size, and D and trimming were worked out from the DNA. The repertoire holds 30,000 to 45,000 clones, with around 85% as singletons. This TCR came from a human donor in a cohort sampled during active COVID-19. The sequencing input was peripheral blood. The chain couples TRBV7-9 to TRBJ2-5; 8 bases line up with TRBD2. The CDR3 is CASSPYIAGNKETQYF. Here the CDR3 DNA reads TGTGCCAGCAGCCCGTACATAGCGGGGAACAAAGAGACCCAGTACTTC.